These 4 T cell receptor beta chains were sequenced from one sample in a study of shared T cell receptors in the human thymus. Sequencing used immunoSEQ multiplex PCR; TCRdb keeps in-frame clones, though not all of them. The sample lists hundreds of thousands of clones, 70% to 90% seen once, with more than 0.01% in the top ten. The same data also contributed to another study, on human thymus T cells.

The sequenced sample consisted of thymocytes. Receptor source: a girl under three years old with a congenital heart defect.

The rearrangement joins TRBV5-6 to TRBJ1-5, with TRBD1 matching over 9 bases. Germline CDR1 reads SGHDT; CDR2 reads YYEEEE. This CDR3 has 19 amino acids. Germline trimming cut 4 bases from V and 4 bases from J; bases unmatched to any gene: 18. CDR3 amino acids: CASSEGPQGAPDLNQPQHF. For the CDR3, the DNA is TGTGCCAGCAGCGAAGGGCCACAGGGGGCGCCGGATCTGAATCAGCCCCAGCATTTT.

The chain uses TRBV7-2 and TRBJ1-1; a possible D gene is TRBD1 (6 bases). The CDR3 covers 13 residues. The V and J ends lost 4 bases and 7 bases respectively, with 13 bases between them. Germline V gives CDR1 SGHTA, CDR2 FQGNSA. CDR3 amino acids: CASSSQGRVEAFF. CDR3 DNA: TGTGCCAGCAGCTCACAGGGTAGGGTTGAAGCTTTCTTT.

The rearrangement uses TRBV10-2 and TRBJ1-1; 7 bases fit TRBD1. This CDR3 spans 17 amino acids. The germline V gene encodes CDR1 WSHSY and CDR2 SAAADI. V gave up 6 bases and J gave up 3 bases; unmatched junction bases: 16. The CDR3 nucleotides read TGCGCCAGCAGCGCCATTAAAGGGACAGCGAGGGACACTGAAGCTTTCTTT. Translating gives CASSAIKGTARDTEAFF.

The CDR3 DNA is TGTGCCAGCAGCTTAGTCTGGGACTTAAACAATGAGCAGTTCTTC. Protein: CASSLVWDLNNEQFF. The chain combines TRBV7-9 with TRBJ2-1; tentative D call: TRBD2 (6 bases). CDR1 is SEHNR, CDR2 FQNEAQ, per germline (reference sequence). This CDR3 spans 15 amino acids. V lost 1 base and J lost 5, with 12 bases in between.